These T cell receptor beta chains were read from a single sample in a study of T cell repertoires in cytomegalovirus infection. TCRdb re-analysed the reads in MiXCR, keeping a single row per CDR3 protein. The table lists 200,000 to 300,000 distinct CDR3 sequences, 9% to 15% of them singletons, with 1.5% to 2% in the top ten. The specimen sequenced was PBMCs. These receptors originate from a human donor in good health (CMV status not recorded). Some clones in this sample may be carry-over from other donors' samples. Each CDR3 is given with its conserved first and last residue. The order of the fields is J gene, clone size, CDR3 length, V gene, D gene, CDR3 DNA, CDR3 protein. A D gene is named only where the DNA matches it firmly. For some rows the clone size is stated as once, few or many, or as a class when expanded; others skip it.

j_gene: TRBJ1-1; abundance: many; len: 14; v_gene: TRBV6-2/TRBV6-3; d_gene: -; CDR3nt: TGTGCCAGCAGTTGGGACATTGGGGACACTGAAGCTTTCTTT; CDR3aa: CASSWDIGDTEAFF
j_gene: TRBJ2-3; abundance: many; len: 14; v_gene: TRBV6-6; d_gene: -; CDR3nt: TGTGCCAGCAGTCGACAGGTTAGCACAGATACGCAGTATTTT; CDR3aa: CASSRQVSTDTQYF
j_gene: TRBJ1-1; abundance: few; len: 14; v_gene: TRBV29-1; d_gene: TRBD1; CDR3nt: TGCAGCTTCCACAGGGGACAGGGGAACACTGAAGCTTTCTTT; CDR3aa: CSFHRGQGNTEAFF
j_gene: TRBJ1-3; abundance: few; len: 15; v_gene: TRBV19; d_gene: -; CDR3nt: -; CDR3aa: CASTSAGGIGNTIYF
j_gene: TRBJ1-2; abundance: many; len: 18; v_gene: TRBV28; d_gene: -; CDR3nt: TGTGCCAGCACCACCCTCCGGGACCTCAATGCCCGAGGGTATGGCTACACCTTC; CDR3aa: CASTTLRDLNARGYGYTF
j_gene: TRBJ2-1; abundance: -; len: 14; v_gene: TRBV11-3; d_gene: TRBD2; CDR3nt: TGTGCCAGCGGAAAACTAGCGGGATACAATGAGCAGTTCTTC; CDR3aa: CASGKLAGYNEQFF
j_gene: TRBJ1-3; abundance: many; len: 15; v_gene: TRBV2; d_gene: -; CDR3nt: TGTGCCAGCACATCGACAGAATTCTCTGGAAACACCATATATTTT; CDR3aa: CASTSTEFSGNTIYF
j_gene: TRBJ1-1; abundance: many; len: 14; v_gene: TRBV2; d_gene: -; CDR3nt: TGTGCCAGCAGGAGGGGGTACAGCGGGACTGAAGCTTTCTTT; CDR3aa: CASRRGYSGTEAFF
j_gene: TRBJ1-1; abundance: many; len: 13; v_gene: TRBV2; d_gene: -; CDR3nt: TGTGCCAGCTTTAAGAAGGTGAACACTGAAGCTTTCTTT; CDR3aa: CASFKKVNTEAFF
j_gene: TRBJ2-5; abundance: -; len: 15; v_gene: TRBV29-1; d_gene: TRBD2; CDR3nt: TGCAGCGTAGAGTCCTCTAGCGGGAGGAAAGAGACCCAGTACTTC; CDR3aa: CSVESSSGRKETQYF
j_gene: TRBJ2-5; abundance: -; len: 13; v_gene: TRBV29-1; d_gene: TRBD1; CDR3nt: TGCAGCGTCACAGGGGGCGGGCAAGAGACCCAGTACTTC; CDR3aa: CSVTGGGQETQYF
j_gene: TRBJ2-2; abundance: few; len: 14; v_gene: TRBV6-2/TRBV6-3; d_gene: -; CDR3nt: TGTGCCAGCAGTTACATCCTGAACACCGGGGAGCTGTTTTTT; CDR3aa: CASSYILNTGELFF
j_gene: TRBJ1-2; abundance: few; len: 15; v_gene: TRBV14; d_gene: -; CDR3nt: TGTGCCAGCAGCCAAGTAGCGGGCAGGAACTATGGCTACACCTTC; CDR3aa: CASSQVAGRNYGYTF
j_gene: TRBJ2-2; abundance: -; len: 14; v_gene: TRBV3-1; d_gene: -; CDR3nt: TGTGCCAGCAGCCAAGATGCTGGCACCGGGGAGCTGTTTTTT; CDR3aa: CASSQDAGTGELFF
j_gene: TRBJ2-5; abundance: -; len: 15; v_gene: TRBV5-4; d_gene: TRBD2; CDR3nt: TGTGCCAGCAGCGTGACTAGCGGGGACCGGGAGACCCAGTACTTC; CDR3aa: CASSVTSGDRETQYF
j_gene: TRBJ1-5; abundance: -; len: 13; v_gene: TRBV29-1; d_gene: -; CDR3nt: TGCAGCGTTGAGGAGTCCGACAATCAGCCCCAGCATTTT; CDR3aa: CSVEESDNQPQHF
j_gene: TRBJ1-6; abundance: few; len: 16; v_gene: TRBV4-1; d_gene: -; CDR3nt: TGCGCCAGCAGCAAAAGTCCGGGACGGAATAATTCACCCCTCCACTTT; CDR3aa: CASSKSPGRNNSPLHF
j_gene: TRBJ1-1; abundance: -; len: 13; v_gene: TRBV29-1; d_gene: -; CDR3nt: TGCAGCGTTTTCGACAGGCGGAACGCTGAAGCTTTCTTT; CDR3aa: CSVFDRRNAEAFF
j_gene: TRBJ2-3; abundance: many; len: 16; v_gene: TRBV7-6; d_gene: TRBD2; CDR3nt: TGTGCCAGCAGCGCCACTAGCGGGGGGCTCCAGAATACGCAGTATTTT; CDR3aa: CASSATSGGLQNTQYF
j_gene: TRBJ1-1; abundance: few; len: 15; v_gene: TRBV20-1; d_gene: -; CDR3nt: TGCAGTGCTAGAGATGCGGGGAGGGCGGGGACTGAAGCTTTCTTT; CDR3aa: CSARDAGRAGTEAFF
j_gene: TRBJ2-1; abundance: many; len: 17; v_gene: TRBV7-2; d_gene: TRBD2; CDR3nt: TGTGCCAGCAGCTTAACGCCTAGCGGGGGATCCTACAATGAGCAGTTCTTC; CDR3aa: CASSLTPSGGSYNEQFF
j_gene: TRBJ2-1; abundance: many; len: 14; v_gene: TRBV7-8; d_gene: TRBD2; CDR3nt: TGTGCCAGCATGGGGCTAGCGGGCCCCAATGAGCAGTTCTTC; CDR3aa: CASMGLAGPNEQFF
j_gene: TRBJ2-4; abundance: many; len: 16; v_gene: TRBV19; d_gene: TRBD1; CDR3nt: TGTGCCAGTAGTATAGAAACAGGGGAAGGAGAAAACATTCAGTACTTC; CDR3aa: CASSIETGEGENIQYF
j_gene: TRBJ2-7; abundance: few; len: 13; v_gene: TRBV28; d_gene: -; CDR3nt: TGTGCCAGCAAGATCAGCGTCTCCTACGAGCAGTACTTC; CDR3aa: CASKISVSYEQYF
j_gene: TRBJ1-3; abundance: many; len: 15; v_gene: TRBV6-1; d_gene: -; CDR3nt: TGTGCCAGCAGTGAAGACCGGGGAGGGGGAAACACCATATATTTT; CDR3aa: CASSEDRGGGNTIYF
j_gene: TRBJ2-6; abundance: many; len: 17; v_gene: TRBV11-2; d_gene: -; CDR3nt: TGTGCCAGCATCACTACAGGAACTCTCGGCGGGGCCAACGTCCTGACTTTC; CDR3aa: CASITTGTLGGANVLTF
j_gene: TRBJ1-1; abundance: -; len: 13; v_gene: TRBV29-1; d_gene: -; CDR3nt: TGCAGCGCAACACACAGGGATAACACTGAAGCTTTCTTT; CDR3aa: CSATHRDNTEAFF
j_gene: TRBJ2-7; abundance: -; len: 16; v_gene: TRBV5-4; d_gene: -; CDR3nt: TGTGCCAGCAGCGTAGGGAACTCCGGTCTAGACTACGAGCAGTACTTC; CDR3aa: CASSVGNSGLDYEQYF
j_gene: TRBJ2-6; abundance: -; len: 18; v_gene: TRBV18; d_gene: -; CDR3nt: TGTGCCAGCTCACCCTTAATCGGCAGGGCCTCTGGGGCCAACGTCCTGACTTTC; CDR3aa: CASSPLIGRASGANVLTF
j_gene: TRBJ1-4; abundance: -; len: 14; v_gene: TRBV6-1; d_gene: -; CDR3nt: TGTGCCAGCAGTGAAGAAGGGGTTAAGGAAAAACTGTTTTTT; CDR3aa: CASSEEGVKEKLFF
j_gene: TRBJ1-2; abundance: few; len: 15; v_gene: TRBV19; d_gene: TRBD1; CDR3nt: TGTGCCAGTAGTACCGGACAGGGAGGTGACTATGGCTACACCTTC; CDR3aa: CASSTGQGGDYGYTF
j_gene: TRBJ1-5; abundance: many; len: 14; v_gene: TRBV7-2; d_gene: -; CDR3nt: TGTGCCAGCAGCCGTTATGGGAGCAATCAGCCCCAGCATTTT; CDR3aa: CASSRYGSNQPQHF
j_gene: TRBJ2-3; abundance: many; len: 18; v_gene: TRBV5-1; d_gene: TRBD2; CDR3nt: TGCGCCAGCAGCTTGGATCCTAGCGGGAGCCCTAGCACAGATACGCAGTATTTT; CDR3aa: CASSLDPSGSPSTDTQYF
j_gene: TRBJ2-7; abundance: many; len: 13; v_gene: TRBV5-1; d_gene: -; CDR3nt: TGTGCCAGCAGCTTGGACGGCTCCTACGAGCAGTACTTC; CDR3aa: CASSLDGSYEQYF
j_gene: TRBJ1-1; abundance: few; len: 13; v_gene: TRBV29-1; d_gene: TRBD1; CDR3nt: TGCAGCGTTAAAACAGGGGGAGACACTGAAGCTTTCTTT; CDR3aa: CSVKTGGDTEAFF
j_gene: TRBJ2-5; abundance: many; len: 14; v_gene: TRBV28; d_gene: TRBD2; CDR3nt: TGTGCCAGCAACACAGCGGGAGGGCAAGAGACCCAGTACTTC; CDR3aa: CASNTAGGQETQYF
j_gene: TRBJ2-5; abundance: -; len: 14; v_gene: TRBV29-1; d_gene: -; CDR3nt: TGCAGCGTTGAAGTAGGGAACATACTGGAGACCCAGTACTTC; CDR3aa: CSVEVGNILETQYF
j_gene: TRBJ1-4; abundance: few; len: 16; v_gene: TRBV7-9; d_gene: TRBD1; CDR3nt: TGTGCCAGCAGCCAGGGGGGTCGGCGCGGGAACGAAAAACTGTTTTTT; CDR3aa: CASSQGGRRGNEKLFF
j_gene: TRBJ2-3; abundance: many; len: 17; v_gene: TRBV4-3; d_gene: -; CDR3nt: TGCGCCAGCAGCCTTGGGCCACAGGGCCCTAGCACAGATACGCAGTATTTT; CDR3aa: CASSLGPQGPSTDTQYF
j_gene: TRBJ1-5; abundance: many; len: 14; v_gene: TRBV7-2; d_gene: TRBD1; CDR3nt: TGTGCCAGCACCCGACAGGGTATCGACCAGCCCCAGCATTTT; CDR3aa: CASTRQGIDQPQHF
j_gene: TRBJ2-1; abundance: -; len: 11; v_gene: TRBV11-3; d_gene: -; CDR3nt: TGTGCCAGCAGCGGTGACAGTGAGCAGTTCTTC; CDR3aa: CASSGDSEQFF
j_gene: TRBJ1-4; abundance: few; len: 19; v_gene: TRBV5-1; d_gene: -; CDR3nt: TGCGCCAGCAGCTTGCGTATATCTGCGGCTCTAGCAACTAATGAAAAACTGTTTTTT; CDR3aa: CASSLRISAALATNEKLFF
j_gene: TRBJ2-5; abundance: few; len: 15; v_gene: TRBV7-6; d_gene: TRBD2; CDR3nt: TGTGCCAGCAGCATCTCTGTCCGGGAGGGAGAGACCCAGTACTTC; CDR3aa: CASSISVREGETQYF
j_gene: TRBJ2-1; abundance: few; len: 15; v_gene: TRBV5-4; d_gene: -; CDR3nt: TGTGCCAGCAGCTTGTGGACGGGAGTCTACAATGAGCAGTTCTTC; CDR3aa: CASSLWTGVYNEQFF
j_gene: TRBJ2-3; abundance: -; len: 13; v_gene: TRBV5-1; d_gene: -; CDR3nt: TGCGCCAGCAGCTTGGCAGGTTGGGATACGCAGTATTTT; CDR3aa: CASSLAGWDTQYF
j_gene: TRBJ1-6; abundance: many; len: 13; v_gene: TRBV12-3/TRBV12-4; d_gene: TRBD1; CDR3nt: TGTGCCAGCAGCTCGAGACAGGGGTCTTCCCTCCACTTT; CDR3aa: CASSSRQGSSLHF
j_gene: TRBJ2-5; abundance: -; len: 15; v_gene: TRBV5-6; d_gene: -; CDR3nt: TGTGCCAGCAGCTTAAAGGGGCGGGGACAAGAGACCCAGTACTTC; CDR3aa: CASSLKGRGQETQYF
j_gene: TRBJ1-2; abundance: many; len: 16; v_gene: TRBV18; d_gene: TRBD1; CDR3nt: TGTGCCAGCTCACCGGGGACAGGGCCTGCTAACTATGGCTACACCTTC; CDR3aa: CASSPGTGPANYGYTF
j_gene: TRBJ2-2; abundance: few; len: 14; v_gene: TRBV29-1; d_gene: -; CDR3nt: TGCAGCGTTGAGAACCCAGGGAATACCGGGGAGCTGTTTTTT; CDR3aa: CSVENPGNTGELFF
j_gene: TRBJ1-5; abundance: many; len: 16; v_gene: TRBV19; d_gene: TRBD1; CDR3nt: TGTGCCAGTAGTAAGACCGGGACAGGGGGAAAGCAGCCCCAGCATTTT; CDR3aa: CASSKTGTGGKQPQHF
j_gene: TRBJ1-6; abundance: many; len: 14; v_gene: TRBV14; d_gene: -; CDR3nt: TGTGCCAGCAGCCTGGGGACTGCTTATTCACCCCTCCACTTT; CDR3aa: CASSLGTAYSPLHF
j_gene: TRBJ1-4; abundance: many; len: 15; v_gene: TRBV28; d_gene: TRBD1; CDR3nt: TGTGCCAGCAGTTACTCGACAGGGGTTAATGAAAAACTGTTTTTT; CDR3aa: CASSYSTGVNEKLFF
j_gene: TRBJ2-1; abundance: few; len: 15; v_gene: TRBV28; d_gene: TRBD2; CDR3nt: TGTGCCAGCAGCCCCCCCGGGAGGCGGAACAATGAGCAGTTCTTC; CDR3aa: CASSPPGRRNNEQFF
j_gene: TRBJ1-5; abundance: many; len: 16; v_gene: TRBV7-2; d_gene: -; CDR3nt: TGTGCCAGCAGCTTAGCGCTCGGGGAAGGCAATCAGCCCCAGCATTTT; CDR3aa: CASSLALGEGNQPQHF
j_gene: TRBJ2-7; abundance: many; len: 15; v_gene: TRBV7-2; d_gene: -; CDR3nt: TGTGCCAGCAGCTTAGTGGCGCGATTCTCCTACGAGCAGTACTTC; CDR3aa: CASSLVARFSYEQYF